The entry below describes one T cell receptor (beta chain). The sample is drawn from a study of blood T cell repertoires in COVID-19. Study-wide context: Samples representing acute and convalescent COVID-19 were sourced from the United States, Italy and Spain.

V lost 7 bases to trimming and J lost 6 bases, with 12 bases between them. The length of the CDR3 is 13 residues. In the source study's methods: For nucleated cells, counts were estimated from reference gene primer amplification. The assay was immunoSEQ multiplex PCR, and TCRdb's table has in-frame clones only and misses some. That table supplies the V and J calls and clone size; D and trimming were determined from the DNA. Of a few hundred thousand clones listed, around 83% were seen once; the top ten hold around 14%. V gene TRBV12-3 or TRBV12-4 combines with J gene TRBJ2-2; D is ambiguous. Sequencing was carried out using peripheral blood. This clonotype was sampled from a human donor in a cohort sampled during active COVID-19. The CDR3 sequence: CASTDPRPGELFF. The CDR3 coding sequence is TGTGCCAGCACCGATCCCAGGCCCGGGGAGCTGTTTTTT.